The 10 T cell receptor beta chains given below trace back to one sample, sequenced in a study of blood T cell repertoires in COVID-19. This table comes from immunoSEQ multiplex PCR, and its TCRdb copy is limited to in-frame clones, with some not included. The table includes about 300,000 clones, more than 75% detected once. Sequenced sample: peripheral blood. All receptors come from an older man with acute or convalescent COVID-19.

The V and J genes are TRBV5-5 and TRBJ1-2; 7 nucleotides line up with TRBD1. Trimming took 1 base from V and 4 from J; bases not matched to a gene: 7. This CDR3 has 15 amino acids. Looked up from germline, CDR1 is SGHKS and CDR2 is YYEKEE (reference sequence). The CDR3 DNA is TGTGCCAGCAGCTTGTCAGGGGGGATAAGCTATGGCTACACCTTC. As protein: CASSLSGGISYGYTF.

The chain is built from TRBV5-1 and TRBJ2-1; 9 positions match TRBD2. J was trimmed by 2 bases and V by 1 base; bases with no gene match: 10. CDR1 and CDR2 from the germline V gene are SGHRS and YFSETQ. CDR3 length equals 18 residues. In DNA, the CDR3 is TGCGCCAGCAGCTTGCTGAGGGGAAGCGGGGGGACCTACAATGAGCAGTTCTTC. As protein: CASSLLRGSGGTYNEQFF.

The chain links TRBV19 to TRBJ2-1; TRBD2 is a possible D gene (5 bases). V was cut by 8 bases and J by 4 bases, with 15 bases left in between. The germline CDR1 and CDR2 sequences are LNHDA and SQIVND (reference sequence). This CDR3 comprises 14 residues. The CDR3 bases are TGTGCCAGTGGCGGGCAAGCCCAATACAATGAGCAGTTCTTC. This gives the protein CASGGQAQYNEQFF.

The chain carries TRBV6-5 and TRBJ1-5; tentative D call: TRBD1 (6 bases). Germline CDR1 reads MNHEY; CDR2 reads SVGAGI. Trimming removed 6 bases from V and 1 base from J, with 10 bases in between. The CDR3 runs to 14 residues. The chain's CDR3 is CASRGARSNQPQHF. CDR3 nucleotide sequence: TGTGCCAGCAGGGGGGCTAGAAGCAATCAGCCCCAGCATTTT.

The chain links TRBV19 to TRBJ2-7, with D tentatively TRBD1 (5 bases). Germline loops: CDR1 LNHDA, CDR2 SQIVND (reference sequence). V lost 4 bases and J 5 bases, leaving 21 bases between the germline ends. CDR3 length: 16 amino acids. CDR3 nucleotide sequence: TGTGCCAGTAGTACCCTCTCGGACACCCCTATGGACGAGCAGTACTTC. Its protein is CASSTLSDTPMDEQYF.

The chain carries TRBV28 and TRBJ2-5; 11 nucleotides agree with TRBD2. The V and J ends lost 3 bases and 8 bases, in that order; junction bases with no gene match: 2. This CDR3 has 13 amino acids. CDR1 MDHEN and CDR2 SYDVKM come from the germline V gene. CDR3 region: CASSFTSGRTQYF. The DNA of the CDR3 is TGTGCCAGCAGTTTTACTAGCGGGAGAACCCAGTACTTC.

V usage is TRBV12-3 or TRBV12-4 and J usage is TRBJ1-2; D is perhaps TRBD1 (5 bases). The CDR3 covers 13 residues. V was clipped by 5 bases and J by 8 bases, with 15 bases between them. CDR3 DNA: TGTGCCAGCAGTCTGGGCAGGGTAGGAGGCTACACCTTC. It yields the protein CASSLGRVGGYTF.

J is TRBJ2-5 and V is TRBV11-2; 11 bases align to TRBD2. The CDR3 has 15 residues. V gave up 4 bases and J gave up 1 base; unmatched junction bases: 2. Germline V gives CDR1 SGHAT, CDR2 FQNNGV. The CDR3 is CASSYSGGAQETQYF. CDR3 nucleotide sequence: TGTGCCAGCAGCTATAGCGGGGGGGCCCAAGAGACCCAGTACTTC.

This chain connects TRBV29-1 to TRBJ2-7, with D perhaps TRBD2 (5 bases). From germline, CDR1 is SQVTM and CDR2 ANQGSEA. This CDR3 contains 14 residues. V was shortened by 6 bases and J by 0 bases, with 15 bases between the two germline ends. CDR3 nucleotide sequence: TGCAGCGTGAGGGCTTCGGTTAGCTCCTACGAGCAGTACTTC. Its protein is CSVRASVSSYEQYF.

This clone appeared a few times. The V call is TRBV11-2, the J call TRBJ1-6, with 11 bases aligning to TRBD1. The germline V gene has CDR1 SGHAT and CDR2 FQNNGV. Trimming cost V 1 base and J 11 bases; bases outside gene matches: 7. CDR3 length equals 16 residues. CDR3 nucleotides: TGTGCCAGCAGCTTAGGCCGGACAGGGGGCGTGACACCCCTCCACTTT. Translating gives CASSLGRTGGVTPLHF.